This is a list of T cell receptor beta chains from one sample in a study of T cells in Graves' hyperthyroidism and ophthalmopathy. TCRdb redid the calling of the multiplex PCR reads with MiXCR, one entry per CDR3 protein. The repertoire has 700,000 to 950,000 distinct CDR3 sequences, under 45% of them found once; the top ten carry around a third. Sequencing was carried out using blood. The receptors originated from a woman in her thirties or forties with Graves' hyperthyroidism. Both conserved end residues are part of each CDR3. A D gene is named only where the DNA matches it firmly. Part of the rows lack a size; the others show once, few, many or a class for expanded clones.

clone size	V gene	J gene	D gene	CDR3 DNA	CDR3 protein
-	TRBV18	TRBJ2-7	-	TGTGCCAGCTCACCCGGGACTCAATCGGAGCAGTACTTC	CASSPGTQSEQYF
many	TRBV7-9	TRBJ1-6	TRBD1	TGTGCCAGCAGCGTTGACAGGGGGGATTCACCCCTCCACTTT	CASSVDRGDSPLHF
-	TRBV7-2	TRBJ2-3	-	TGTGCCAGCAGCGATGGACAGGATACGCAGTATTTT	CASSDGQDTQYF
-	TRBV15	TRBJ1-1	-	TGTGCCACCAGCAGTTTGGACGTCATGAACACTGAAGCTTTCTTT	CATSSLDVMNTEAFF
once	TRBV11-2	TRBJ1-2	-	TGTGCCAGCAGCCAAAGCAGAGGGGGTGGCTACACCTTC	CASSQSRGGGYTF
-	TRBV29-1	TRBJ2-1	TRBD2	TGCAGCGTTGAAGATCTCACGGGAGGTGAGCAGTTCTTC	CSVEDLTGGEQFF
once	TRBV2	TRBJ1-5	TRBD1	TGTGCCAGCAGTGAAGGCAGGGGGGGTATTCAGCCCCAGCATTTT	CASSEGRGGIQPQHF
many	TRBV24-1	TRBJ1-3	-	TGTGCCACCAGTGATTTACTTGGAAACACCATATATTTT	CATSDLLGNTIYF
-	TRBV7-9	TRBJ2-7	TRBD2	TGTGCCAGCAGCCCAAGCGGGAGGCAGTACTTC	CASSPSGRQYF
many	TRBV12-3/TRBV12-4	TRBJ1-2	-	TGTGCCAGCAGCGGGTCCGGGGTCGGCTACACCTTC	CASSGSGVGYTF
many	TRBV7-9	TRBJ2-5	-	TGTGCCAGCAGCTCCCTGGGGGGGCGAATAGGAGAGACCCAGTACTTC	CASSSLGGRIGETQYF
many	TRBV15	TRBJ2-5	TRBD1	TGTGCCACCAGCCCGGACAGGGCCTACCAAGAGACCCAGTACTTC	CATSPDRAYQETQYF
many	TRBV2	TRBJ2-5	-	TGTGCCAGCAGTGAGGAGTCGGAGACCCAGTACTTC	CASSEESETQYF
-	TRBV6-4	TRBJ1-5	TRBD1	TGTGCCAGCAGTCCGTCGGACAGGGGGCTGGGTCAGCCCCAGCATTTT	CASSPSDRGLGQPQHF
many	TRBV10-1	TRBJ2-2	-	TGCGCCAGCAGTGAGTCGTTGGGCGGGGAGCTGTTTTTT	CASSESLGGELFF
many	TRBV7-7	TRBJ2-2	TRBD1	TGTGCTAGCAGCGATACCGGGACAGTGAACACCGGGGAGCTGTTTTTT	CASSDTGTVNTGELFF
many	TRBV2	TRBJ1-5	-	TGTGCCAGCAGTCCTTACGGCAATCAGCCCCAGCATTTT	CASSPYGNQPQHF
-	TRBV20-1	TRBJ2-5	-	TGCAGTGCTTTTAGGGAGACCCAGTACTTC	CSAFRETQYF
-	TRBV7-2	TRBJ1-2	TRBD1	TGTGCCAGCAACGCCTGGACAGGGTTGGGCTACACCTTC	CASNAWTGLGYTF
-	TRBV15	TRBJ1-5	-	TGTGCCACCAGCGGGTGGGGGCCTAGCAATCAGCCCCAGCATTTT	CATSGWGPSNQPQHF
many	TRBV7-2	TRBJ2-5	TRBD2	TGTGCCAGCACCCCTAGGACTAGCGGGGGTCGGGAGACCCAGTACTTC	CASTPRTSGGRETQYF
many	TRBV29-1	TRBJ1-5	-	TGCAGCACGGGCGGAGCAGGCAATCAGCCCCAGCATTTT	CSTGGAGNQPQHF
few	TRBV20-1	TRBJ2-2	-	TGCAGTGCTACTGATACAGGGACCGGGGAGCTGTTTTTT	CSATDTGTGELFF
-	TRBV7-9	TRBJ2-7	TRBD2	TGCGCCAGCAGCCTCTTCAGCGGGGGTTACGAGCAGTACTTC	CASSLFSGGYEQYF
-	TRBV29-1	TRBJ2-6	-	TGCAGCTACCGATTCTCTGGGGCCAACGTCCTGACTTTC	CSYRFSGANVLTF
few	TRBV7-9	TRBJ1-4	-	TGTGCCAGCAGCTTAATGGGTGGAATCGCTAATGAAAAACTGTTTTTT	CASSLMGGIANEKLFF
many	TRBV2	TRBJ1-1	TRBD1	TGTGCCAGCATGGGACAGGGGATGAACACTGAAGCTTTCTTT	CASMGQGMNTEAFF
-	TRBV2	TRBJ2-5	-	TGTGCCAGCATGGAGGGTTTGGAGACCCAGTACTTC	CASMEGLETQYF
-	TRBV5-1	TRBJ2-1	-	TGCGCCAGCAGCTCAAAAACGTGGGGGAGTGGCAATGAGCAGTTCTTC	CASSSKTWGSGNEQFF